The 22 T cell receptor beta chains reported below all come from one sample, sequenced in a study of shared clonotypes between healthy human individuals. TCRdb's copy holds only in-frame clones and misses some; the assay was immunoSEQ multiplex PCR. The sample includes 2,500,000 or so clones, 85% to 95% of them seen just once. Specimen: naive CD4+ T cells from PBMCs. Subset noted: CD45RA+ positively selected. These receptors were taken from a man aged 18 to 30 in good health. Some clones in this sample may be carry-over from other donors' samples.

This chain links TRBV18 with TRBJ1-2; D uncertain. Trimming stripped 3 bases from V and 4 bases from J, with 21 bases between. From germline, CDR1 is KGHSH and CDR2 LQKENI. This CDR3 is 17 amino acids long. The CDR3 loop reads CASSPDRTGLARYGYTF. CDR3 bases: TGTGCCAGCTCACCTGATAGGACTGGTCTAGCCCGCTATGGCTACACCTTC.

This clone appeared once. This rearrangement joins TRBV29-1 to TRBJ2-4; the match to TRBD1 covers 8 bases. This CDR3 is 12 amino acids long. CDR1 and CDR2 (germline): SQVTM, ANQGSEA. Trimming took 4 bases from V and 12 from J; bases not matched to a gene: 8. CDR3 loop: CSVGPGQEHQYF. For the CDR3, the DNA is TGCAGCGTTGGCCCGGGACAGGAGCATCAGTACTTC. The variable domain in full, completed from reference TRBV29-1 and TRBJ2-4, reads SAVISQKPSRDICQRGTSLTIQCQVDSQVTMMFWYRQQPGQSLTLIATANQGSEATYESGFVIDKFPISRPNLTFSTLTVSNMSPEDSSIYLCSVGPGQEHQYFGAGTRLSVL.

V usage is TRBV7-2 and J usage is TRBJ2-5; possible D gene TRBD2, 6 bases. V lost 5 bases and J 5 bases, leaving 21 bases between the germline ends. Germline V gene data show CDR1 as SGHTA and CDR2 as FQGNSA. This CDR3 comprises 16 residues. The CDR3 loop is CASSPGALRGTETQYF. In nucleotides, the CDR3 is TGTGCCAGCAGCCCCGGGGCCTTGCGGGGTACGGAGACCCAGTACTTC.

The chain employs TRBV15 and TRBJ1-1; no definite D call. This CDR3 comprises 14 residues. Trimming pared 0 bases from V and 1 base from J, leaving 6 bases between. The germline V gene has CDR1 LNHNV and CDR2 YYDKDF (reference sequence). CDR3: CATSREMRNTEAFF. CDR3 DNA: TGTGCCACCAGCAGAGAAATGAGGAACACTGAAGCTTTCTTT.

The J gene is TRBJ2-1, the V gene TRBV15, with a tentative D call TRBD2 (5 bases). V was shortened by 5 bases and J by 5 bases, with 25 bases between the two germline ends. The length of the CDR3 is 18 residues. Looked up from germline, CDR1 is LNHNV and CDR2 is YYDKDF (reference sequence). In DNA, the CDR3 is TGTGCCACCAGCGGTTATAACGGTAGCGCCATTCGGAACAATGAGCAGTTCTTC. Protein sequence: CATSGYNGSAIRNNEQFF.

V gene TRBV7-2 combines with J gene TRBJ2-1; D perhaps matches TRBD1 (5 bases). Germline lookup yields CDR1 SGHTA and CDR2 FQGNSA. This CDR3 region has 14 residues. Deletions cut 2 bases from V and 2 bases from J, with 7 bases between. The CDR3 sequence: CASSLLQAYNEQFF. CDR3 coding DNA: TGTGCCAGCAGCTTATTACAGGCCTACAATGAGCAGTTCTTC.

This clone showed up just a few times. Other DNA sequences of this sample code for an identical CDR3. V and J are TRBV30 and TRBJ1-1, with D uncertain. Trimming cost V 0 bases and J 0 bases, with 5 bases left between them. CDR3 size: 13 residues. Per the germline V gene, CDR1 is GTSNPN and CDR2 is SVGIG (reference sequence). The CDR3 reads CAWSVGVNTEAFF. The CDR3 coding sequence is TGTGCCTGGAGTGTAGGCGTGAACACTGAAGCTTTCTTT.

This clone was recorded once. One end of the junction is discordant with germline, which a read error may explain. This CDR3 reads CASSHQNDRGKF. CDR3 coding DNA: TGTGCCAGCAGCCATCAAAACGACAGGGGGAAGTTC. This chain joins TRBV5-6 and TRBJ2-7, with 9 bases matching TRBD1. The CDR3 is made up of 12 amino acids. In germline, CDR1 is SGHDT, CDR2 YYEEEE.

The chain has TRBV28 and TRBJ1-5; TRBD1 matches 7 bases. The ends lost 5 bases at V and 6 bases at J; junction bases unmatched: 10. The length of the CDR3 is 15 residues. CDR1 and CDR2 (germline): MDHEN, SYDVKM. CDR3 sequence: CASSLINRDSQPQHF. CDR3 DNA sequence: TGTGCCAGCAGTCTCATTAACAGGGACAGTCAGCCCCAGCATTTT. Looking up the rest from reference TRBV28 and TRBJ1-5 gives the full variable domain: DVKVTQSSRYLVKRTGEKVFLECVQDMDHENMFWYRQDPGLGLRLIYFSYDVKMKEKGDIPEGYSVSREKKERFSLILESASTNQTSMYLCASSLINRDSQPQHFGDGTRLSIL.

V gene TRBV5-4 combines with J gene TRBJ1-4, with a weak D call TRBD1 (5 bases). Trimming cost V 4 bases and J 8 bases, with 27 bases left between them. Germline V CDR1 and CDR2: SGHNT, YYREEE (reference sequence). The CDR3 runs to 18 residues. The CDR3 loop is CASSHARGGKGSNEKLFF. The CDR3 nucleotides are TGTGCCAGCAGCCACGCCCGGGGGGGGAAGGGCTCCAACGAAAAACTGTTTTTT.

The chain uses TRBV5-4 and TRBJ2-3, with a possible D match to TRBD1 (6 bases). The germline V gene encodes CDR1 SGHNT and CDR2 YYREEE (reference sequence). The CDR3 contains 14 residues. Trimming took 4 bases from V and 6 from J, leaving 15 bases between them. The CDR3 reads CASSLGQRGDTQYF. CDR3 bases: TGTGCCAGCAGCCTAGGACAGCGTGGGGATACGCAGTATTTT.

As to this clone: This sample includes further DNA sequences coding for the same CDR3. CDR3 region: CASGYTDTQYF. CDR3 bases: TGCGCCAGCGGATACACAGATACGCAGTATTTT. The rearrangement uses TRBV5-1 and TRBJ2-3; D unresolved. Germline CDR1 and CDR2: SGHRS and YFSETQ. Trimming stripped 7 bases from V and 2 bases from J, with 5 bases between. CDR3 length equals 11 residues.

This clone was detected only once. V and J are TRBV6-1 and TRBJ1-1, with D possibly TRBD1 on 5 matching bases. Germline CDR1 MNHNS, CDR2 SASEGT. CDR3 length equals 13 residues. The V and J ends lost 0 bases and 10 bases respectively, with 12 bases between them. The CDR3 DNA reads as TGTGCCAGCAGTGAAGCGGGGGGGAGGGCAGCTTTCTTT. Translating gives CASSEAGGRAAFF.

The genes are TRBV11-2 and TRBJ2-5; 12 bases are a match to TRBD2. CDR3 length equals 16 residues. With 5 bases clipped from V and 5 bases from J, the junction kept 9 bases outside the gene matches. CDR1 and CDR2 from the germline V gene are SGHAT and FQNNGV. CDR3 protein: CASSPTLAGGGETQYF. Written as DNA, the CDR3 is TGTGCCAGCAGCCCTACTCTAGCGGGAGGGGGGGAGACCCAGTACTTC.

The rearrangement links TRBV19 to TRBJ2-2, with 7 bases lining up with TRBD1. Germline-derived CDR1 and CDR2 are LNHDA and SQIVND (reference sequence). The V segment lost 4 bases and the J segment 0 bases; nucleotides outside the gene matches: 5. CDR3 length: 16 residues. The CDR3 nucleotides read TGTGCCAGTAGTAAAGGGGGCAGCACGAACACCGGGGAGCTGTTTTTT. Its protein is CASSKGGSTNTGELFF.

Comment on this clone: Other nucleotide sequences in the sample specify the same CDR3. The chain is built from TRBV7-2 and TRBJ2-7; 7 bases map to TRBD2. The length of the CDR3 is 14 residues. CDR1 is SGHTA and CDR2 is FQGNSA in the germline V gene. The V and J ends lost 5 bases and 0 bases, in that order; junction bases with no gene match: 4. The CDR3 region is CASSISGNSYEQYF. CDR3 in DNA: TGTGCCAGCAGCATCAGCGGGAACTCCTACGAGCAGTACTTC.

This clone was counted only a few times. Other DNA variants within this sample encode the same CDR3. The chain joins TRBV30 to TRBJ1-1; D unresolved. The germline V and J ends were trimmed by 5 bases and 0 bases, with 7 bases remaining between them. Germline CDR1 and CDR2: GTSNPN and SVGIG (reference sequence). This CDR3 comprises 12 residues. The chain's CDR3 is CAWGRLNTEAFF. The CDR3 region has the DNA TGTGCCTGGGGACGGCTGAACACTGAAGCTTTCTTT. The whole variable domain, remainder taken from reference TRBV30 and TRBJ1-1, is SQTIHQWPATLVQPVGSPLSLECTVEGTSNPNLYWYRQAAGRGLQLLFYSVGIGQISSEVPQNLSASRPQDRQFILSSKKLLLSDSGFYLCAWGRLNTEAFFGQGTRLTVV.

Details on this clone: This same CDR3 is encoded by further DNA sequences in the sample. J is TRBJ2-3 and V is TRBV18; D not certain. Germline-derived CDR1 and CDR2 are KGHSH and LQKENI. CDR3 length equals 14 residues. V lost 2 bases and J 6 bases, leaving 12 bases between the germline ends. DNA for the CDR3: TGTGCCAGCTCACCAGCCTTAAGGACGGATACGCAGTATTTT. As protein: CASSPALRTDTQYF.

A word on this clone: Different DNA sequences within this sample yield the same CDR3. Here the CDR3 reads CASSFDYTDTQYF. The DNA for the CDR3 is TGCGCCAGCAGCTTTGACTACACAGATACGCAGTATTTT. The rearrangement joins TRBV5-1 to TRBJ2-3; TRBD2 is a possible D gene (5 bases). The CDR3 contains 13 residues. V gave up 2 bases and J gave up 2 bases, with 6 bases separating them. Germline CDR1 SGHRS, CDR2 YFSETQ.

The chain combines TRBV6-4 with TRBJ1-1; D is unclear. This CDR3 region has 13 residues. V was pared by 6 bases and J by 3 bases, with 11 bases between. Per the germline V gene, CDR1 is MRHNA and CDR2 is SNTAGT. CDR3 coding DNA: TGTGCCAGCAGCATTACAGAGCACACTGAAGCTTTCTTT. It is translated as CASSITEHTEAFF.

This clone was detected only once. The chain uses TRBV29-1 and TRBJ2-1; D unclear. Germline CDR1 reads SQVTM; CDR2 reads ANQGSEA. Trimming removed 2 bases from V and 5 bases from J, with 13 bases in between. This CDR3 is built from 14 residues. The CDR3 nucleotides are TGCAGCGTTGAAAAGATAGCCCGGAACAATGAGCAGTTCTTC. Its translation: CSVEKIARNNEQFF.

The chain couples TRBV18 to TRBJ2-1; 7 bases are shared with TRBD2. The CDR3 extends over 16 amino acids. J lost 7 bases, V lost 1 base, and 10 bases had no gene match. The germline CDR1 and CDR2 sequences are KGHSH and LQKENI. The DNA of the CDR3 is TGTGCCAGCTCACCACAACTAGGACTAGATAGTAATGAGCAGTTCTTC. This codes for CASSPQLGLDSNEQFF.